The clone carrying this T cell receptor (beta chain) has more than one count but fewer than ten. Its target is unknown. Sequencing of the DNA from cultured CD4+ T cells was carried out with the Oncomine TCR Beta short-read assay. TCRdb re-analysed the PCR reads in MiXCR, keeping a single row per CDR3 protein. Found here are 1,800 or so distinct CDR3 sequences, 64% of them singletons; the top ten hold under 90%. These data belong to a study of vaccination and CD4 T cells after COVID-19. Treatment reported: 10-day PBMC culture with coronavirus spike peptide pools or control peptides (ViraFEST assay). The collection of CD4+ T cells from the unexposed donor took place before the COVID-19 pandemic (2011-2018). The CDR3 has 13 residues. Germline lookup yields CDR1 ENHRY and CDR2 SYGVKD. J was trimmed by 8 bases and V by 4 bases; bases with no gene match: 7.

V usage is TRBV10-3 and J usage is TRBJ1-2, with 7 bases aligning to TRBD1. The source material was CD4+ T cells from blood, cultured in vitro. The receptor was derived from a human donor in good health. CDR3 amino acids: CAISAGGLGGYTF. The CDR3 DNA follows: TGTGCCATCAGTGCAGGGGGACTCGGAGGCTACACCTTC.